This T cell receptor (beta chain) was captured in a study of T cells expressing NK-cell markers. Study details: In the group of eight sequenced donors, seven were HCMV-seropositive and one was seronegative.

Using the 5' RACE reads, TCRdb records one entry per CDR3 protein without DNA. This table lists some 410,000 distinct CDR3 sequences. The CDR3 has 14 amino acids. Germline assignment: CDR1 DFQATT and CDR2 SNEGSKA (reference sequence). The material sequenced was blood T cells: a sorted CD56 or NKG2C T cell subset, CD4+ or CD8+ T cells, or bulk PBMC T cells (not recorded which). The chain joins TRBV20-1 to TRBJ2-1; TCRdb's D call, TRBD2, is unchecked because there is no DNA. The clonotype originates from a woman between 18 and 70 years old in good health. The CDR3: CSASLAGVFNEQFF.